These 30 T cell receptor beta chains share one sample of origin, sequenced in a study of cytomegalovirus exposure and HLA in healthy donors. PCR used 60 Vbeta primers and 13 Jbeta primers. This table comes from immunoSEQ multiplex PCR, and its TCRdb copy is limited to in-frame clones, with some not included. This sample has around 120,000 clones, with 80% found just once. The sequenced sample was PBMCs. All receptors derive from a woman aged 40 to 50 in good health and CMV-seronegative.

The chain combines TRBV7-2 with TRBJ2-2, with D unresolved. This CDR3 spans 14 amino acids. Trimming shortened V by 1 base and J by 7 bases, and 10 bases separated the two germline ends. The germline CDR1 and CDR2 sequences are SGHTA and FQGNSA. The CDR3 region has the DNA TGTGCCAGCAGCTTAGGTGAAAGCGTCGGGGAGCTGTTTTTT. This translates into CASSLGESVGELFF.

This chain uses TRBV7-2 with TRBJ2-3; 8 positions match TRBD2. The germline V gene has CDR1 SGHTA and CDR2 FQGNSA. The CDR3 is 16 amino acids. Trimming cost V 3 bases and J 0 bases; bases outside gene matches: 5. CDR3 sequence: CASSFGLALSTDTQYF. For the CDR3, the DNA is TGTGCCAGCAGCTTTGGACTAGCCCTCAGCACAGATACGCAGTATTTT.

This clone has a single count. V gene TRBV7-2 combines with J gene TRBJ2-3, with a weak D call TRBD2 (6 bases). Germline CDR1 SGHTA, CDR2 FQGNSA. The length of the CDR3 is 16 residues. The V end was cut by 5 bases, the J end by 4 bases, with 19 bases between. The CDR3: CASSLTGARQADTQYF. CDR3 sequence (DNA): TGTGCCAGCAGCCTAACGGGAGCCCGGCAGGCAGATACGCAGTATTTT.

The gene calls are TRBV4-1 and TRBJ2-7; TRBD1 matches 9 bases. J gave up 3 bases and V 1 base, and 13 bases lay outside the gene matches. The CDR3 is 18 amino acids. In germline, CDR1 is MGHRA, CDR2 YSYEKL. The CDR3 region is CASSQGEVPDRGFYEQYF. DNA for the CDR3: TGCGCCAGCAGCCAAGGTGAAGTGCCGGACAGGGGTTTCTACGAGCAGTACTTC.

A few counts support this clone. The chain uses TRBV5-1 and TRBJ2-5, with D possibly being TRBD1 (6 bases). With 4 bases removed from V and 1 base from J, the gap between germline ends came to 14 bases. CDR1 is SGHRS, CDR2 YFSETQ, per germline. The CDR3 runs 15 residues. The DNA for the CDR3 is TGCGCCAGCAGCGCGAATACAGGGTCCCAAGAGACCCAGTACTTC. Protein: CASSANTGSQETQYF.

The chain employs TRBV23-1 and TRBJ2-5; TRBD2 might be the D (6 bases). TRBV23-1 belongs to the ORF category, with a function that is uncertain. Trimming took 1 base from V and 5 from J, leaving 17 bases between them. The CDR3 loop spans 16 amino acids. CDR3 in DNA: TGCGCCAGCAGTCAATATGGGCGACTAGTTTTGGAGACCCAGTACTTC. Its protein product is CASSQYGRLVLETQYF.

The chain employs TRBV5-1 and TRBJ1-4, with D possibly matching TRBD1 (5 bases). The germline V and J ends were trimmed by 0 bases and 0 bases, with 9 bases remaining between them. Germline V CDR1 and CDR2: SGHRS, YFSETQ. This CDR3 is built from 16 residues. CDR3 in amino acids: CASSLGQLATNEKLFF. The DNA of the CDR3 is TGCGCCAGCAGCTTGGGACAGCTAGCAACTAATGAAAAACTGTTTTTT.

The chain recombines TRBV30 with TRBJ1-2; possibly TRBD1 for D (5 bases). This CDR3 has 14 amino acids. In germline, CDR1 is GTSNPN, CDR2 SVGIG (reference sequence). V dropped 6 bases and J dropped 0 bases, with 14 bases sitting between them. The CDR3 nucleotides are TGTGCCTGCCTTGCCAAGGGGCCTAACTATGGCTACACCTTC. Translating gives CACLAKGPNYGYTF.

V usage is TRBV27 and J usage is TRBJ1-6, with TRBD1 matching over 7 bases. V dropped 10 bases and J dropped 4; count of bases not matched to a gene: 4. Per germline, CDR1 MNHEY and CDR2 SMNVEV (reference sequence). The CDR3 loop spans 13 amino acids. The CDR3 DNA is TGTGCCACCCGGACAGGTTATAATTCACCCCTCCACTTT. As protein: CATRTGYNSPLHF.

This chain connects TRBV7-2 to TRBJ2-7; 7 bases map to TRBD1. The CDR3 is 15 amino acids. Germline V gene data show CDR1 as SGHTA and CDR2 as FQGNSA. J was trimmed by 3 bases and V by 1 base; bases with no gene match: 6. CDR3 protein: CASSLGQGIFYEQYF. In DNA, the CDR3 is TGTGCCAGCAGCTTAGGACAGGGTATCTTCTACGAGCAGTACTTC.

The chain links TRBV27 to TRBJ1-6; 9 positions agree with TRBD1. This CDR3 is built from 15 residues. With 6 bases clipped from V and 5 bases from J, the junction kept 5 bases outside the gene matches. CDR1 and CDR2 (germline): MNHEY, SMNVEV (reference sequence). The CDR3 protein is CASSPGQGNNSPLHF. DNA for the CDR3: TGTGCCAGCAGCCCGGGACAGGGTAATAATTCACCCCTCCACTTT.

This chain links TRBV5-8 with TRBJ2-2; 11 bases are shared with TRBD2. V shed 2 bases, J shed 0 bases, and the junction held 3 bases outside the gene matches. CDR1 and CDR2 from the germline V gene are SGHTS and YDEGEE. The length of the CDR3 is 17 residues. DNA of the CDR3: TGTGCCAGCAGCTTACTAGCGGGGGATTCGAACACCGGGGAGCTGTTTTTT. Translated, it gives CASSLLAGDSNTGELFF.

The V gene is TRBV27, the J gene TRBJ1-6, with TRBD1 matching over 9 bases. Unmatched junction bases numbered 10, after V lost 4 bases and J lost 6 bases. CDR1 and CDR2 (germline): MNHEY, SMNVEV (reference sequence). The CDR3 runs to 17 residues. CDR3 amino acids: CASSSGPPQGANSPLHF. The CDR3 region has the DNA TGTGCCAGCAGTTCAGGACCCCCACAGGGGGCTAATTCACCCCTCCACTTT.

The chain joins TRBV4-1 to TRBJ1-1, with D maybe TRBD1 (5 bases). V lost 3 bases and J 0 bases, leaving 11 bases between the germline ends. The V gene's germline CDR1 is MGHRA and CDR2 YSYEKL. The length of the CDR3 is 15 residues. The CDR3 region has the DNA TGCGCCAGCAGCCAGGGGCACAGAATGAACACTGAAGCTTTCTTT. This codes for CASSQGHRMNTEAFF.

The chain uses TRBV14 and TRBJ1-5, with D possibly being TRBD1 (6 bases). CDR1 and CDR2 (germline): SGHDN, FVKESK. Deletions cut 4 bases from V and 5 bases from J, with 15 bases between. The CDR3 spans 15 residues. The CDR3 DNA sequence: TGTGCCAGCAGCCCCCGGAAGGGGGGGTATCAGCCCCAGCATTTT. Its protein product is CASSPRKGGYQPQHF. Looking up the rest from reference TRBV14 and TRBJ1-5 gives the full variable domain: EAGVTQFPSHSVIEKGQTVTLRCDPISGHDNLYWYRRVMGKEIKFLLHFVKESKQDESGMPNNRFLAERTGGTYSTLKVQPAELEDSGVYFCASSPRKGGYQPQHFGDGTRLSIL.

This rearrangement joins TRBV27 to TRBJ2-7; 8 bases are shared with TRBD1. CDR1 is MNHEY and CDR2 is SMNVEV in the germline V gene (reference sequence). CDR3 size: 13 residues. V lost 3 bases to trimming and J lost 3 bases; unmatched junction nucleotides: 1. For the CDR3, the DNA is TGTGCCAGCAGTTTTGACAGGGGCTACGAGCAGTACTTC. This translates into CASSFDRGYEQYF.

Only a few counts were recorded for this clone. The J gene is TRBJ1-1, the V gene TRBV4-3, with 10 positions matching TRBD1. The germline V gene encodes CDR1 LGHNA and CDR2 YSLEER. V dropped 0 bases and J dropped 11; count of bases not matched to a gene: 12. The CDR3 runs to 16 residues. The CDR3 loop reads CASSQELGTGVGGAFF. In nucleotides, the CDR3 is TGCGCCAGCAGCCAAGAGCTGGGGACAGGGGTCGGCGGGGCTTTCTTT.

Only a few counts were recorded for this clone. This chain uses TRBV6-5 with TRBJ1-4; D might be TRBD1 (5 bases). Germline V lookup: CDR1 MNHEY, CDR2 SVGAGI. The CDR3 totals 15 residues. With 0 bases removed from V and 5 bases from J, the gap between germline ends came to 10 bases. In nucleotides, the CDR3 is TGTGCCAGCAGTTACTCTGAGGCAGGGAATGAAAAACTGTTTTTT. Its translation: CASSYSEAGNEKLFF.

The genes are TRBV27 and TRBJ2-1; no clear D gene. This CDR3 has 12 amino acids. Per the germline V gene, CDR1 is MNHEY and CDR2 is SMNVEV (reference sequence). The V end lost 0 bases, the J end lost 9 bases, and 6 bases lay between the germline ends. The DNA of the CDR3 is TGTGCCAGCAGTTTATCGGGCCGTGAGCAGTTCTTC. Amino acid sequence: CASSLSGREQFF.

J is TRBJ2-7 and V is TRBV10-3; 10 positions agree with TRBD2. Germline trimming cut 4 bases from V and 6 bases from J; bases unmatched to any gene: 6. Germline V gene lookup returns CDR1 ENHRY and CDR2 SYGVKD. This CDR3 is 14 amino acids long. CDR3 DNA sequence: TGTGCCATCAGTGGTGGAGCGGGGGGGAGCGAGCAGTACTTC. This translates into CAISGGAGGSEQYF.

The CDR3 loop reads CASSDNSGELFF. CDR3 coding DNA: TGTGCCAGCAGTGACAACTCCGGGGAGCTGTTTTTT. The J gene is TRBJ2-2, the V gene TRBV6-1; D not resolved. CDR1 and CDR2 (germline): MNHNS, SASEGT. Trimming removed 3 bases from V and 6 bases from J, with 5 bases in between. The CDR3 covers 12 residues.

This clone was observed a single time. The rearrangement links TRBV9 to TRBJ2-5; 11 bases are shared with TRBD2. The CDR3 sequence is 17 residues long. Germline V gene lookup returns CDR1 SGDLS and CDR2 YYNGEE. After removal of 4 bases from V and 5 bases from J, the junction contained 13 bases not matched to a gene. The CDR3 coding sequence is TGTGCCAGCAGCACTCGACTTAGCGGGAGGGCCGATGAGACCCAGTACTTC. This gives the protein CASSTRLSGRADETQYF.

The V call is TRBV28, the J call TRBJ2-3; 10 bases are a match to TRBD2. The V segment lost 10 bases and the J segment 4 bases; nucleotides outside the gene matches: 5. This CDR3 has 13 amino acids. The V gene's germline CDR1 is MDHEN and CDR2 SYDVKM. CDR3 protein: CATSGRGPDTQYF. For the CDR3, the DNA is TGTGCCACCAGCGGGAGGGGGCCAGATACGCAGTATTTT.

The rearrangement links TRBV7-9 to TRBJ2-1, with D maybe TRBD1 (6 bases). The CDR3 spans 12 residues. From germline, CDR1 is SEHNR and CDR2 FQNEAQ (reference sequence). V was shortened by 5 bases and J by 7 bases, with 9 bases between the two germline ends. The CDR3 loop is CASSPTGNEQFF. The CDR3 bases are TGTGCCAGCAGCCCGACAGGTAATGAGCAGTTCTTC.

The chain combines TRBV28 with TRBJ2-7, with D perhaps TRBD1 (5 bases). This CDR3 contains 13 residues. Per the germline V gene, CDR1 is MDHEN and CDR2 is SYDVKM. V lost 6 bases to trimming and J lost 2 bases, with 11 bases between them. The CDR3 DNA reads TGTGCCAGCAGGCCGACAGTGCCCTACGAGCAGTACTTC. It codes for CASRPTVPYEQYF. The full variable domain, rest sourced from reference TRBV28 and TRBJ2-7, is DVKVTQSSRYLVKRTGEKVFLECVQDMDHENMFWYRQDPGLGLRLIYFSYDVKMKEKGDIPEGYSVSREKKERFSLILESASTNQTSMYLCASRPTVPYEQYFGPGTRLTVT.

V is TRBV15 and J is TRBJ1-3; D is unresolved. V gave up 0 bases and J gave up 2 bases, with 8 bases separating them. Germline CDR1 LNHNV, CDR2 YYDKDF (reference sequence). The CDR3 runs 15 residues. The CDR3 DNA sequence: TGTGCCACCAGCAGAGATGCGGGAACTGGAAACACCATATATTTT. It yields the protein CATSRDAGTGNTIYF.

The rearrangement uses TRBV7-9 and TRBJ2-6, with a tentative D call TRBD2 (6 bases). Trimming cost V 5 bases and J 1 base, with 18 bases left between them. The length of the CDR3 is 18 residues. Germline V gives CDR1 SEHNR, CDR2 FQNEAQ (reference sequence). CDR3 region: CASSLPLDGLSGANVLTF. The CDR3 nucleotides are TGTGCCAGCAGCCTCCCGCTTGACGGACTATCTGGGGCCAACGTCCTGACTTTC.

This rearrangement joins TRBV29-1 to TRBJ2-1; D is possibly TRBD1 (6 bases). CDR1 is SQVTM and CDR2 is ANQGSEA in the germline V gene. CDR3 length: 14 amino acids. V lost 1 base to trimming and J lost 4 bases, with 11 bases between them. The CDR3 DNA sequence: TGCAGCGTTGAAGGGGTCAGGGGTTACAATGAGCAGTTCTTC. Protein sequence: CSVEGVRGYNEQFF.

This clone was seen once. Here the CDR3 DNA reads TGTGCCAGCAGCTTAGACCGGACAGCCCCTTATAACTATGGCTACACCTTC. As protein: CASSLDRTAPYNYGYTF. V and J are TRBV7-9 and TRBJ1-2; D is possibly TRBD1 (6 bases). V was shortened by 1 base and J by 1 base, with 16 bases between the two germline ends. The CDR3 totals 17 residues. Germline loops: CDR1 SEHNR, CDR2 FQNEAQ (reference sequence).

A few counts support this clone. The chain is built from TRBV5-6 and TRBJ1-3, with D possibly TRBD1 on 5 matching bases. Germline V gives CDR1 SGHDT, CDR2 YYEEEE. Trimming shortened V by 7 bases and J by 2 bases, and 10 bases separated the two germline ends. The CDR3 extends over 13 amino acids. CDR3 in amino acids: CASSGGTGNTIYF. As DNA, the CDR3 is TGTGCCAGCTCCGGGGGAACTGGAAACACCATATATTTT.